This is a list of T cell receptor beta chains from one sample in a study of Graves' ophthalmopathy and Graves' hyperthyroidism. In TCRdb, the multiplex PCR reads were re-called with MiXCR into one record per CDR3 protein. Found here are about 500,000 distinct CDR3 sequences, roughly 39% of them singletons; the top ten hold roughly 4.5%. The sequenced sample was peripheral blood or thyroid tissue (not recorded which). Receptors were obtained from an adult man with Graves' hyperthyroidism. Both conserved end residues are trimmed from each CDR3. Not every row has a clone size; where given, it reads once, few, many or a size class.

J gene | V gene | CDR3 length | clone size | CDR3 protein
TRBJ1-1 | TRBV19 | 11 | many | ASSKDRGNEAF
TRBJ1-6 | TRBV30 | 10 | NA | AWSVLWSPLH
TRBJ1-1 | TRBV5-1 | 11 | many | ASSFSVDTEAF
TRBJ2-3 | TRBV20-1 | 15 | NA | SARRAGLALSTDTQY
TRBJ2-7 | TRBV29-1 | 11 | many | SVTDRGHLEQY
TRBJ2-3 | TRBV28 | 11 | NA | ASSLSREDTQY
TRBJ2-7 | TRBV6-1 | 11 | NA | ASSETSFYEQY
TRBJ1-1 | TRBV11-3 | 13 | many | ASSLGSGSDTEAF
TRBJ2-5 | TRBV12-3/TRBV12-4 | 11 | once | ASSILGTETQY
TRBJ2-7 | TRBV2 | 13 | many | ASRYGGGTSYEQY
TRBJ1-6 | TRBV4-2 | 13 | NA | ASSQDWGRGSPLH
TRBJ1-5 | TRBV18 | 14 | NA | ASSPPTVNSNQPQH
TRBJ2-3 | TRBV10-3 | 14 | NA | AIRGLAGGPTDTQY
TRBJ2-5 | TRBV11-3 | 13 | many | ASSTYQGAGETQY
TRBJ1-2 | TRBV28 | 10 | NA | ASKQVNYGYT
TRBJ1-1 | TRBV18 | 12 | NA | ASSPRGQDTEAF
TRBJ1-1 | TRBV3-1 | 15 | NA | ASSQGRGRPMNTEAF
TRBJ2-6 | TRBV5-6 | 15 | few | ASSLFQSSSGANVLT
TRBJ2-2 | TRBV29-1 | 11 | NA | SAREASTGELF
TRBJ1-2 | TRBV5-1 | 11 | NA | ASRFDRPGGYT
TRBJ1-2 | TRBV11-2 | 13 | NA | ASSLQLAGGPGYT
TRBJ1-4 | TRBV6-1 | 12 | NA | ASRPPGGREKLF
TRBJ1-2 | TRBV10-1 | 11 | many | ASGAGSNYGYT
TRBJ1-1 | TRBV19 | 11 | many | ASTKGGGTEAF
TRBJ2-7 | TRBV20-1 | 10 | few | SALRDPYEQY
TRBJ1-2 | TRBV18 | 13 | NA | ASSDTPGSNYGYT
TRBJ1-3 | TRBV2 | 13 | NA | ASSGGADSGNTIY
TRBJ2-5 | TRBV10-3 | 17 | few | ASSYATRLAGGGQETQY
TRBJ2-5 | TRBV12-5 | 11 | many | ASGTDRQETQY
TRBJ1-2 | TRBV29-1 | 14 | many | SVEDRGQVSNYGYT
TRBJ1-6 | TRBV9 | 12 | many | ASSVGQYNSPLH
TRBJ2-7 | TRBV6-1 | 11 | many | ASSETGSYEQY
TRBJ1-1 | TRBV5-1 | 13 | NA | ASSLAGTGLAEAF
TRBJ1-3 | TRBV7-9 | 15 | NA | ASSPAPGQGSGNTIY
TRBJ2-1 | TRBV2 | 11 | NA | ATLRQGRDEQF
TRBJ2-5 | TRBV2 | 11 | NA | ASRRTGEETQY
TRBJ2-5 | TRBV7-9 | 17 | few | ASSLESLRVGPQFGTQY
TRBJ2-3 | TRBV7-8 | 11 | NA | ASSQDRPDTQY
TRBJ2-7 | TRBV6-5 | 11 | many | ASSSQGDYEQY
TRBJ2-5 | TRBV11-2 | 11 | many | ASSLATTGTQY
TRBJ2-7 | TRBV4-1 | 14 | NA | ASSQRAAGGPYEQY
TRBJ1-6 | TRBV5-4 | 14 | many | ASSLGTGQGIRPLH